This T cell receptor (beta chain) was captured in a study of a mutant IDH1 vaccine in newly diagnosed glioma. Study-level information: The timing of visit V12 was week 35, and that of visit V13 was week 47.

Germline lookup yields CDR1 SNHLY and CDR2 FYNNEI. CDR3 length: 16 residues. V was shortened by 6 bases and J by 2 bases, with 19 bases between the two germline ends. Study-level findings and limits: Apparently unrelated to pseudoprogression were changes in the top peripheral T cell clonotypes.

Sequencing was performed with immunoSEQ multiplex PCR; in TCRdb, only in-frame clones are kept and a portion is missing. Of approximately 50,000 clones in the sample, around 80% were seen once. The sample's time point: week 35, safety follow-up. Every single dose of the vaccine, 300 ug of mutant IDH1 20-mer peptide, came with topical imiquimod. Of note for this clone: Its antigen is not identified.

The gene calls are TRBV2 and TRBJ1-1; possibly TRBD1 for D (5 bases). The clonotype originates from a man between 35 and 55 years old with glioma. This specimen consisted of PBMCs, obtained from a glioma patient whose treatment included an IDH1 peptide vaccine. CDR3 sequence (DNA): TGTGCCAGCAGCCGGAGCCTTCAGACAGCTAACACTGAAGCTTTCTTT. Encoded protein: CASSRSLQTANTEAFF.